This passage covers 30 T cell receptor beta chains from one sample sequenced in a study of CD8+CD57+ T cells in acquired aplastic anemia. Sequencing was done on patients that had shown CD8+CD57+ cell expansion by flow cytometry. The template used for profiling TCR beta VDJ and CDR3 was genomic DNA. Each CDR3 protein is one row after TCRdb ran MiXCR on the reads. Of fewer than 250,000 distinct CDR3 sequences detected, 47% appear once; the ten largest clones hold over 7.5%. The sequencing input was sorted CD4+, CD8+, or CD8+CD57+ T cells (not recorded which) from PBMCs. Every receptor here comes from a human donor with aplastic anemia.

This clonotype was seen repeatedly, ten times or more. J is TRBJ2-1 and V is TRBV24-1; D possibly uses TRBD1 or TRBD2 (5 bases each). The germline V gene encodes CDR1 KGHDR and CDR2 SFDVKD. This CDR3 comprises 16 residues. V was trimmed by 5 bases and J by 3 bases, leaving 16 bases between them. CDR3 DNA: TGTGCCACCAGTGGAGACCGGGACGGAGACTACAATGAGCAGTTCTTC. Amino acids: CATSGDRDGDYNEQFF.

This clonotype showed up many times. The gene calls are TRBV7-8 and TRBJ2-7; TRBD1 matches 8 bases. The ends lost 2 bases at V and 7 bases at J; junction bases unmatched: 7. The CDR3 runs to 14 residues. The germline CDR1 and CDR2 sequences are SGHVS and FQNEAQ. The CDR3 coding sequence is TGTGCCAGCAGCTTAAGCAGGGGGCCGGGGGAGCAGTACTTC. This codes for CASSLSRGPGEQYF. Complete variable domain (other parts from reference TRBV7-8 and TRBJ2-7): GAGVSQSPRYKVAKRGQDVALRCDPISGHVSLFWYQQALGQGPEFLTYFQNEAQLDKSGLPSDRFFAERPEGSVSTLKIQRTQQEDSAVYLCASSLSRGPGEQYFGPGTRLTVT.

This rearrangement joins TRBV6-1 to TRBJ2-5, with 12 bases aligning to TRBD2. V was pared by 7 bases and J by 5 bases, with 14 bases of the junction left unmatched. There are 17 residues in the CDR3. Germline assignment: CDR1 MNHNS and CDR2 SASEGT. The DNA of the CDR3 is TGTGCCAGCACCCTACTTGAACTAGCGGGGGGAGGCGAGACCCAGTACTTC. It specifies CASTLLELAGGGETQYF.

CDR3 in amino acids: CASSIRSDSLNTEAFF. Here the CDR3 DNA reads TGTGCCAGTAGTATACGGTCGGACAGCCTGAACACTGAAGCTTTCTTT. This chain connects TRBV19 to TRBJ1-1; D is perhaps TRBD1 (6 bases). The CDR3 extends over 16 amino acids. Trimming cost V 2 bases and J 0 bases, with 13 bases left between them. Germline values: CDR1 LNHDA, CDR2 SQIVND (reference sequence).

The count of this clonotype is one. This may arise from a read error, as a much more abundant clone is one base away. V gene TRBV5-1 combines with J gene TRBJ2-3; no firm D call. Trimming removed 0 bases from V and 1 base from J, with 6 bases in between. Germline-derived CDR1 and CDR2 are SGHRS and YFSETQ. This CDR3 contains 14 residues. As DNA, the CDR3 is TGCGCCAGCAGCTTGGGGGCGTGCACAGATACGCAGTATTTT. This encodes CASSLGACTDTQYF.

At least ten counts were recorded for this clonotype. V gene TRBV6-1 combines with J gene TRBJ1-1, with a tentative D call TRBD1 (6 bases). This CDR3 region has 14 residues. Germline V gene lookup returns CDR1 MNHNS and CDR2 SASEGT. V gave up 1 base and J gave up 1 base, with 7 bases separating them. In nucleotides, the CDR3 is TGTGCCAGCAGTGAAGGACAGGAGAACACTGAAGCTTTCTTT. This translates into CASSEGQENTEAFF.

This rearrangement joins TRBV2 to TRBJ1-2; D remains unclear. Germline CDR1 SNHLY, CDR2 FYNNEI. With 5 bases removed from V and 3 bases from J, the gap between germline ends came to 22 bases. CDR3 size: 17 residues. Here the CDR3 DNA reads TGTGCCAGCAGTTACTACAGCCAAGAGAAGGCAGACTATGGCTACACCTTC. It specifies CASSYYSQEKADYGYTF.

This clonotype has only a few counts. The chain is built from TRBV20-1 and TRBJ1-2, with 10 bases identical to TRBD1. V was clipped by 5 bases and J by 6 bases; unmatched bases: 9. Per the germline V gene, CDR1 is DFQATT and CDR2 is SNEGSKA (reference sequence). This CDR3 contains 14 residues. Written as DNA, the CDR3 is TGCAGTGCTGCCAGGACAGGGGGGGCGAATGGCTACACCTTC. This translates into CSAARTGGANGYTF.

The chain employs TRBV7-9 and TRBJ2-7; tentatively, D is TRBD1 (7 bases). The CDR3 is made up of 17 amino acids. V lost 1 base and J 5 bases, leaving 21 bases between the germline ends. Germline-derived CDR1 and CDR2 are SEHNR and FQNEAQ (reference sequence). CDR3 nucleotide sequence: TGTGCCAGCAGCTTAGAAGAGGCGGGACAGATCCCCGACGAGCAGTACTTC. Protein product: CASSLEEAGQIPDEQYF.

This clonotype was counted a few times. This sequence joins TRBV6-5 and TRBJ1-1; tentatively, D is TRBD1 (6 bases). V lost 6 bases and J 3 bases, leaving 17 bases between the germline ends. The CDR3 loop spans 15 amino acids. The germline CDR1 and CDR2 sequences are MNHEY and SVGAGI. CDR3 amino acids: CASRTPGVRDTEAFF. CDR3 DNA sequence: TGTGCCAGCAGGACCCCAGGGGTTAGGGACACTGAAGCTTTCTTT.

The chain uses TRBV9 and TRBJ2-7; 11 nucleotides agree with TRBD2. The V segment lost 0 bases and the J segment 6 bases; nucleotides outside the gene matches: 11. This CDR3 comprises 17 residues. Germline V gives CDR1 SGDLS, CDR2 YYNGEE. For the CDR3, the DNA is TGTGCCAGCAGCGTAGGGGTTAGCGGGAGGGCCGAGTCCGAGCAGTACTTC. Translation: CASSVGVSGRAESEQYF.

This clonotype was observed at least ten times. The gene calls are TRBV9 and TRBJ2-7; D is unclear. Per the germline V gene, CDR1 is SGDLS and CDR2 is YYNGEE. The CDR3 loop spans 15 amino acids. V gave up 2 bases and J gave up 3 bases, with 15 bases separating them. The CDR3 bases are TGTGCCAGCAGCGTCGAGGCGGCTCCAAACTACGAGCAGTACTTC. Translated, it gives CASSVEAAPNYEQYF. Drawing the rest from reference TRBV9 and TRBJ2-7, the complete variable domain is DSGVTQTPKHLITATGQRVTLRCSPRSGDLSVYWYQQSLDQGLQFLIQYYNGEERAKGNILERFSAQQFPDLHSELNLSSLELGDSALYFCASSVEAAPNYEQYFGPGTRLTVT.

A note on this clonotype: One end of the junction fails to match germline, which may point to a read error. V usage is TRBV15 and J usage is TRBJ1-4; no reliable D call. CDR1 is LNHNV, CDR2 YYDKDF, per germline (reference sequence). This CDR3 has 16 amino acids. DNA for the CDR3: TGTGCCACCAGCAGAGGACCCGAACAGTACAATGAAAAGCTGTTTTTT. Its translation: CATSRGPEQYNEKLFF.

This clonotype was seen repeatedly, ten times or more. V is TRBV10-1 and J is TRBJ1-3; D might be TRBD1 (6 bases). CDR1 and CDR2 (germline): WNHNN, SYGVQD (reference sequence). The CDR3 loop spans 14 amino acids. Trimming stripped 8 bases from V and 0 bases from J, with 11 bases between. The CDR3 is CASSRTDSGNTIYF. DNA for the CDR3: TGCGCCAGCTCTAGGACAGACTCTGGAAACACCATATATTTT.

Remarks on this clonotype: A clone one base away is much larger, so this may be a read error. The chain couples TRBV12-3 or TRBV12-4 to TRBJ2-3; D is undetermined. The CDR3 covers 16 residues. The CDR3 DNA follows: TGTACCAGCAGTTTAGTTCGCTTTTCGGGCACAGATACGCAGTATTTT. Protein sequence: CTSSLVRFSGTDTQYF.

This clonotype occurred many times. The CDR3 is CASSLEVYGNTGELFF. The CDR3 nucleotides are TGTGCCAGCAGCTTAGAAGTGTATGGGAACACCGGGGAGCTGTTTTTT. V usage is TRBV11-2 and J usage is TRBJ2-2, with D hard to call. Germline values: CDR1 SGHAT, CDR2 FQNNGV. CDR3 length equals 16 residues. V lost 0 bases and J lost 1, with 9 bases in between.

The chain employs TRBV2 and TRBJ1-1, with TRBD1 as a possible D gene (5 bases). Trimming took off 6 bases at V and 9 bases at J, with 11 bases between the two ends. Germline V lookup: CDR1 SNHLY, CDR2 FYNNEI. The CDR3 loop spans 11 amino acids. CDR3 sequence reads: CASRGQGKAFF. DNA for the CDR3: TGTGCCAGCAGAGGGCAGGGCAAAGCTTTCTTT.

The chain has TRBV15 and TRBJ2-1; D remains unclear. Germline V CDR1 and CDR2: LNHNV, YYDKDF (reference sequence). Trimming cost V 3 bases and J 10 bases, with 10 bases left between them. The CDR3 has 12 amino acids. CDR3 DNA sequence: TGTGCCACCAGCAGCTTAGCCGGGGAGCAGTTCTTC. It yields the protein CATSSLAGEQFF.

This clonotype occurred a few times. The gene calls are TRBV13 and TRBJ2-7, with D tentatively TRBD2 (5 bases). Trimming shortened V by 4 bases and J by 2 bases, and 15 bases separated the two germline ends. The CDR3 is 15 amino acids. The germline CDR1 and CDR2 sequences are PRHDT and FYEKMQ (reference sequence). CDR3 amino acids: CASSSKWTDTYEQYF. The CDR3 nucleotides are TGTGCCAGCAGCTCAAAATGGACTGACACCTACGAGCAGTACTTC.

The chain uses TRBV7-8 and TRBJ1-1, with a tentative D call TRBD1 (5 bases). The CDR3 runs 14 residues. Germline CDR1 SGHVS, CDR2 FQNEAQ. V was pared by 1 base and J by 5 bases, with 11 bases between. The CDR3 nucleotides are TGTGCCAGCAGCTTAGAGGTCCAGGGAACTGAAGCTTTCTTT. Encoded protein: CASSLEVQGTEAFF. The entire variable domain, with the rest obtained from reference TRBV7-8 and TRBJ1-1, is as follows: GAGVSQSPRYKVAKRGQDVALRCDPISGHVSLFWYQQALGQGPEFLTYFQNEAQLDKSGLPSDRFFAERPEGSVSTLKIQRTQQEDSAVYLCASSLEVQGTEAFFGQGTRLTVV.

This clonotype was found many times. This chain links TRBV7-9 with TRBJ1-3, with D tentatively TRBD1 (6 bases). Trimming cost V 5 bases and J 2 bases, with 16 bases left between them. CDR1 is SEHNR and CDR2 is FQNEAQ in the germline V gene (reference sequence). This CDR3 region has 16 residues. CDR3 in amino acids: CASSHKSRTAGNTIYF. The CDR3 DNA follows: TGTGCCAGCAGCCATAAGTCTAGGACAGCTGGAAACACCATATATTTT.

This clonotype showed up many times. In DNA form, the CDR3 reads TGTGCCACCAGTGCAGGGGGTGAGTTCTTC. Translation gives CATSAGGEFF. The V gene is TRBV24-1, the J gene TRBJ2-1, with 7 bases lining up with TRBD1. CDR1 is KGHDR and CDR2 is SFDVKD in the germline V gene. V lost 5 bases, J lost 14 bases, and 2 bases stayed unmatched. This CDR3 spans 10 amino acids.

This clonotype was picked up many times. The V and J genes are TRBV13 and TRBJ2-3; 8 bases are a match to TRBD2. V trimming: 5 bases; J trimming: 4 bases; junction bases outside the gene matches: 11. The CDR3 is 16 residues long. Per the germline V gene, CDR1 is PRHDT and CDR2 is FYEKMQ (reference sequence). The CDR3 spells CASSRRGAGGADTQYF. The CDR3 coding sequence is TGTGCCAGCAGCCGTCGGGGGGCCGGGGGGGCAGATACGCAGTATTTT. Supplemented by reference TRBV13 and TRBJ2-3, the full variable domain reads AAGVIQSPRHLIKEKRETATLKCYPIPRHDTVYWYQQGPGQDPQFLISFYEKMQSDKGSIPDRFSAQQFSDYHSELNMSSLELGDSALYFCASSRRGAGGADTQYFGPGTRLTVL.

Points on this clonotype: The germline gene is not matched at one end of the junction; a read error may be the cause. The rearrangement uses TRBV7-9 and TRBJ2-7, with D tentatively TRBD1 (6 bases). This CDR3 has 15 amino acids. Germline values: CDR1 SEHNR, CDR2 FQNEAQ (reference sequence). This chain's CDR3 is CASSRAGTFSYERYF. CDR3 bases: TGTGCCAGCAGCCGGGCAGGGACATTCTCCTACGAGCGGTACTTC.

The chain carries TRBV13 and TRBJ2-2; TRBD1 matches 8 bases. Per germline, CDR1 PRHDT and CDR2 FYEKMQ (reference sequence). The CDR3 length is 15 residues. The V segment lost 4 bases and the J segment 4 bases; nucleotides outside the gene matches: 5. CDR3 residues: CASSSGGAGTGELFF. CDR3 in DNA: TGTGCCAGCAGCTCAGGGGGCGCGGGCACCGGGGAGCTGTTTTTT.

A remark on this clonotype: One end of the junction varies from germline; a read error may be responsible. CDR3 coding DNA: TGTGCCAGCAGTTACTCCCCCACGGGACAGGCCACGGGCTATGGCTACACCTTC. This codes for CASSYSPTGQATGYGYTF. This chain links TRBV10-3 with TRBJ1-2, with 8 bases lining up with TRBD1. Germline CDR1 is ENHRY and CDR2 is SYGVKD. This CDR3 is built from 18 residues.

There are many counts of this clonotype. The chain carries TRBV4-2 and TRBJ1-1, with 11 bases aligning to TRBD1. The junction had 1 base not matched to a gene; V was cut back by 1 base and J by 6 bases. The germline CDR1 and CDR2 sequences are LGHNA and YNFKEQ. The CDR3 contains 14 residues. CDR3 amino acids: CASSQGTGGAEAFF. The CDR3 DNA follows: TGTGCCAGCAGCCAAGGGACAGGGGGCGCTGAAGCTTTCTTT.

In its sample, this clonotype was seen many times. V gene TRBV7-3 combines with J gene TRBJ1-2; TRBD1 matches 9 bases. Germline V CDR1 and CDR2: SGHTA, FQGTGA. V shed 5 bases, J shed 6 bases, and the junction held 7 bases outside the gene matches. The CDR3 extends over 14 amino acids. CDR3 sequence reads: CASSATGGSHGYTF. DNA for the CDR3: TGTGCCAGCAGCGCCACAGGGGGCAGTCATGGCTACACCTTC. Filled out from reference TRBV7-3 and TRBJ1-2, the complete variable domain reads GAGVSQTPSNKVTEKGKYVELRCDPISGHTALYWYRQSLGQGPEFLIYFQGTGAADDSGLPNDRFFAVRPEGSVSTLKIQRTERGDSAVYLCASSATGGSHGYTFGSGTRLTVV.

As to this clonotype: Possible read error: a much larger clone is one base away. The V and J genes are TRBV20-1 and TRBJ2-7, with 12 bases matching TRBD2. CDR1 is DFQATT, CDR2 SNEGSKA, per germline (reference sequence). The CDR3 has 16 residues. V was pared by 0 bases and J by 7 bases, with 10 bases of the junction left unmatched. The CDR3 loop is CSAREGTTSGSYEQYF. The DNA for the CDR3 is TGCAGTGCTAGAGAGGGAACGACTAGCGGGAGCTATGAGCAGTACTTC.

The CDR3 is CASSISRTSGTTDTQYF. In DNA, the CDR3 is TGTGCCAGCAGCATATCCCGGACTAGCGGGACCACAGATACGCAGTATTTT. The chain carries TRBV9 and TRBJ2-3, with 12 bases fitting TRBD2. After removal of 4 bases from V and 2 bases from J, the junction contained 8 bases not matched to a gene. This CDR3 is 17 amino acids long. CDR1 and CDR2 from the germline V gene are SGDLS and YYNGEE.